A selection of T cell receptor beta chains follows, all from one sample in a study of cytomegalovirus exposure and HLA in healthy donors. Produced via immunoSEQ multiplex PCR; TCRdb's table is partial and in-frame only. The sample has some 120,000 clones, over 60% seen once. Sequencing input: PBMCs. The receptors here all came from a human donor in good health. Each CDR3 is given with its conserved first and last residue. D genes are given only for firm matches. Size values are once, few and many counts, or a class for expanded clones, and some rows have none.

TRBJ2-2 TRBD2 . TRBV5-1 TGCGCCAGCACCCGTCGGACTAGCGAGACGAACACCGGGGAGCTGTTTTTT CASTRRTSETNTGELFF
TRBJ1-3 . once TRBV5-5 TGTGCCAGCAGTCCCACTACAGGGACAGGAAACACCATATATTTT CASSPTTGTGNTIYF
TRBJ2-7 . . TRBV27 TGTGCCAGCAGTTTAAACAGGGAAGGTTCCTACGAGCAGTACTTC CASSLNREGSYEQYF
TRBJ2-5 TRBD2 . TRBV2 TGTGCCAGCAGTACTAGCGGATTCCAAGAGACCCAGTACTTC CASSTSGFQETQYF
TRBJ2-5 TRBD1 . TRBV7-8 TGTGCCAGCAGCCTGGGTACCGGCAGGGGGCACGAGACCCAGTACTTC CASSLGTGRGHETQYF
TRBJ1-5 . . TRBV28 TGTGCCAGCAGGACCACCCATACCCGGGGGAGCAATCAGCCCCAGCATTTT CASRTTHTRGSNQPQHF
TRBJ2-7 TRBD2 . TRBV2 TGTGCCAGCAGTGAGAGTGCTAGCGGTAGAGCCGAGCAGTACTTC CASSESASGRAEQYF
TRBJ1-2 . . TRBV20-1 TGCAGTGCTAGAGATCCAGGGGGCTACACCTTC CSARDPGGYTF
TRBJ1-6 . . TRBV5-1 TGCGCCAGCAGCAAGAACAGGGAGAATTCACCCCTCCACTTT CASSKNRENSPLHF
TRBJ2-7 . . TRBV11-2 TGTGCCAGCAGCTACTCGGGACACCCAAATACCTACGAGCAGTACTTC CASSYSGHPNTYEQYF
TRBJ2-5 . . TRBV13 TGTGCCAGCAGCTCGACGACAAGCCAAGAGACCCAGTACTTC CASSSTTSQETQYF
TRBJ2-3 . once TRBV29-1 TGCAGCGTTGAAGCAGGGGCCACAGATACGCAGTATTTT CSVEAGATDTQYF
TRBJ1-4 . . TRBV5-1 TGCGCCAGCAGCAGGGCAGGGGATGAAAAACTGTTTTTT CASSRAGDEKLFF
TRBJ2-1 TRBD1 few TRBV12-5 TGTGCTAGTGCACCGGGGCAGGGGGTTTCCTACAATGAGCAGTTCTTC CASAPGQGVSYNEQFF
TRBJ2-3 . . TRBV10-3 TGTGCCATCAGTGCGAACCGAGCAGATACGCAGTATTTT CAISANRADTQYF
TRBJ1-2 . once TRBV6-1 TGTGCCAGCAGTGGCTTCCCTTCACAGAGAGACCTGGTCTACACCTTC CASSGFPSQRDLVYTF
TRBJ1-5 . . TRBV9 TGTGCCAGCCTTGGTGATCCTGGAGAAAGAAGCAATCAGCCCCAGCATTTT CASLGDPGERSNQPQHF
TRBJ2-1 TRBD2 few TRBV13 TGTGCCAGCACGGCGGGAGAGGGCAATGAGCAGTTCTTC CASTAGEGNEQFF
TRBJ1-2 TRBD1 . TRBV7-9 TGTGCCAGCAGCTTAGGGCAGGGGGTCAACTATGGCTACACCTTC CASSLGQGVNYGYTF
TRBJ2-7 TRBD2 . TRBV9 TGTGCCAGCAGCGCGACTAGCGGCCCCGGTATGCACGAGCAGTACTTC CASSATSGPGMHEQYF
TRBJ2-1 TRBD2 . TRBV18 TGTGCCAGCTCACCCAATGGACTAGCGGGAGACAATGAGCAGTTCTTC CASSPNGLAGDNEQFF
TRBJ2-2 TRBD2 few TRBV2 TGTGCCAGCAGAGCGGGAGACGTTTCTTCCGGGGAGCTGTTTTTT CASRAGDVSSGELFF
TRBJ2-7 TRBD2 . TRBV7-2 TGTGCCAGCAGCTCAGTGGGGGGGGATTCCTACGAGCAGTACTTC CASSSVGGDSYEQYF
TRBJ2-1 TRBD2 . TRBV27 TGTGCCAGCAGTTTACCAGGGACTACCTCCTACAATGAGCAGTTCTTC CASSLPGTTSYNEQFF
TRBJ2-7 TRBD1 . TRBV11-3 TGTGCCAGCAGCCTAGGGGACAGGGGTCACGAGCAGCACTTC CASSLGDRGHEQHF